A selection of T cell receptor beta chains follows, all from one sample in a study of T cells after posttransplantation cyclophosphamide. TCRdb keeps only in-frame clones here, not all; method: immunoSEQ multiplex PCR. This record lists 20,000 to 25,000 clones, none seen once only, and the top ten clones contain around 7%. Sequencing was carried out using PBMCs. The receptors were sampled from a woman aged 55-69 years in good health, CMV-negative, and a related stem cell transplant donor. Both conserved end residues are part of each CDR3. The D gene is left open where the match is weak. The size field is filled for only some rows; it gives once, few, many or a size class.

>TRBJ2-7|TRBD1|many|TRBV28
CATQGQGYEQYF
TGTGCCACCCAAGGACAGGGCTACGAGCAGTACTTC
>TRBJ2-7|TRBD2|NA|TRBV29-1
CSVRQREATYEQYF
TGCAGCGTGCGACAGCGGGAGGCCACCTACGAGCAGTACTTC
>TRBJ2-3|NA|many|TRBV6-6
CASSYSQGSADTQYF
TGTGCCAGCAGTTACAGTCAGGGGTCCGCAGATACGCAGTATTTT
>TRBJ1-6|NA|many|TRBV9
CASSVDPYNSPLHF
TGTGCCAGCAGCGTAGATCCGTATAATTCACCCCTCCACTTT
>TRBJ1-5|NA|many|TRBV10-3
CAISETGVNQPQHF
TGTGCCATCAGTGAAACCGGGGTCAATCAGCCCCAGCATTTT
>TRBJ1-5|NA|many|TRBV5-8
CASSSPGVGNQPQHF
TGTGCCAGCAGCTCCCCAGGGGTCGGCAATCAGCCCCAGCATTTT
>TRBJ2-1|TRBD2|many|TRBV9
CASSVAPFGAGDNEQFF
TGTGCCAGCAGCGTAGCCCCTTTTGGGGCGGGGGACAATGAGCAGTTCTTC
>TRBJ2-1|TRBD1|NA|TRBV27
CASSTDREPYNEQFF
TGTGCCAGCAGTACCGACAGGGAACCCTACAATGAGCAGTTCTTC
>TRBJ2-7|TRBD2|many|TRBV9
CASSPTGGPYEQYF
TGTGCCAGCAGCCCCACGGGAGGGCCTTACGAGCAGTACTTC
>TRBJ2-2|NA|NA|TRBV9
CASSAIDIRRTGELFF
TGTGCCAGCAGCGCCATCGACATAAGGAGGACCGGGGAGCTGTTTTTT
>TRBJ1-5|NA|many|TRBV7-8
CASSLAGLNNQPQHF
TGTGCCAGCAGCTTAGCGGGACTGAACAATCAGCCCCAGCATTTT
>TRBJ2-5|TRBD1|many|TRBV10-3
CAISELPNRGANQETQYF
TGTGCCATCAGTGAGTTACCAAACAGGGGCGCGAACCAAGAGACCCAGTACTTC
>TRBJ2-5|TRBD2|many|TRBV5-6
CASSLGLAGQETQYF
TGTGCCAGCAGCCTGGGGCTAGCGGGCCAAGAGACCCAGTACTTC